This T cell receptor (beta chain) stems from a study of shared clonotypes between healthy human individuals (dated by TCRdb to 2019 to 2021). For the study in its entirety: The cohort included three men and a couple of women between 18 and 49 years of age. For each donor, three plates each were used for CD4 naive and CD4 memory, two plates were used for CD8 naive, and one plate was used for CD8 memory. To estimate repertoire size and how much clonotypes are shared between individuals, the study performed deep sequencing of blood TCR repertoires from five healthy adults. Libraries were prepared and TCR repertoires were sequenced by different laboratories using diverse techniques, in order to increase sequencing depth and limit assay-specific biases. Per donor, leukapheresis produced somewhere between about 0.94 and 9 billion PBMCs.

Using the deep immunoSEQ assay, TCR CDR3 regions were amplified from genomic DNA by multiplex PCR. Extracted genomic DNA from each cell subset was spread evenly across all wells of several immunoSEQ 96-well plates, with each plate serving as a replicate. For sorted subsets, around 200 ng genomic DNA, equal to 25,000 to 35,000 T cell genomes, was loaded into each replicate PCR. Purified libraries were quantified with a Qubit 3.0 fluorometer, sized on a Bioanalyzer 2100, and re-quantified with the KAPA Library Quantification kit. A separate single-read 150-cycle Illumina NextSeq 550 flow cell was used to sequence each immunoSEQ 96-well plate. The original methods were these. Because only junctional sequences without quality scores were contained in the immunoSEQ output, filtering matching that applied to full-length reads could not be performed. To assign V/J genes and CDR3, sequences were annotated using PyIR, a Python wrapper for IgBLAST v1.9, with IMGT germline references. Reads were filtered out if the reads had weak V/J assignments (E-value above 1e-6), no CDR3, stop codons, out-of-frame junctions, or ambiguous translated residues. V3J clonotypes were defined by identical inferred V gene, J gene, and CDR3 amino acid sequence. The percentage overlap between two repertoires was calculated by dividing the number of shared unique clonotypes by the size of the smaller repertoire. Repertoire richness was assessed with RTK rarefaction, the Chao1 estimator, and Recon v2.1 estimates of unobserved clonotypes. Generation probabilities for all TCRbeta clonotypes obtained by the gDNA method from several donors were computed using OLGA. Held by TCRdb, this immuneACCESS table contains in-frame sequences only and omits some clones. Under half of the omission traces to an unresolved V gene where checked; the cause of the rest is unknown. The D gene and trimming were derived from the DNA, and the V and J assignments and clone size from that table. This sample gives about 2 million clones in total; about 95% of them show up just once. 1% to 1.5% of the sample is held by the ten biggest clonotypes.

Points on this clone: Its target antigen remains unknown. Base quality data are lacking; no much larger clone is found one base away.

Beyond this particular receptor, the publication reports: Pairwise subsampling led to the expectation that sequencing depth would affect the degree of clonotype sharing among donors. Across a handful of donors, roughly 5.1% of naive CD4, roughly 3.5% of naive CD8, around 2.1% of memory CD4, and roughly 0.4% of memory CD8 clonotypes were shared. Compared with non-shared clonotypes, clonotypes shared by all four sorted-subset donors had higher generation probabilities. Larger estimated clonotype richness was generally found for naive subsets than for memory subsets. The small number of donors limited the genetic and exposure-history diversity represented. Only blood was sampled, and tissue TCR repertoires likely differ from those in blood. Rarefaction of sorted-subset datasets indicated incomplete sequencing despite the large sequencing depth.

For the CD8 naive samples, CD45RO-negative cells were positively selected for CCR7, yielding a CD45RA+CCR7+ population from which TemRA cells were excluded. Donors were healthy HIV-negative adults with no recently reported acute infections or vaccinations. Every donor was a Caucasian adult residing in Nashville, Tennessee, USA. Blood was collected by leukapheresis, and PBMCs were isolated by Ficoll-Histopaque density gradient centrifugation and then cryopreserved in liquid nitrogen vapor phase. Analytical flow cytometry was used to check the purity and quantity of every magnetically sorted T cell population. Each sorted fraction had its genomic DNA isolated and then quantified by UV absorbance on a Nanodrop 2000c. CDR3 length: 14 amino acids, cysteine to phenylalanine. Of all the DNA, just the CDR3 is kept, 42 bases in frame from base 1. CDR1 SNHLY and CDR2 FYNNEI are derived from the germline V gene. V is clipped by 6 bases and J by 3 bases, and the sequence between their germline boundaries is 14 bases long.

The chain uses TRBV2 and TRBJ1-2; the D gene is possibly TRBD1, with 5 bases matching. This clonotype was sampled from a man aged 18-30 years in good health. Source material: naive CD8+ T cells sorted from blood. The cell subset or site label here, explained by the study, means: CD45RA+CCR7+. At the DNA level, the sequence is TGTGCCAGCAGCGGGTATGGAGGGGACTATGGCTACACCTTC. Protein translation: CASSGYGGDYGYTF.